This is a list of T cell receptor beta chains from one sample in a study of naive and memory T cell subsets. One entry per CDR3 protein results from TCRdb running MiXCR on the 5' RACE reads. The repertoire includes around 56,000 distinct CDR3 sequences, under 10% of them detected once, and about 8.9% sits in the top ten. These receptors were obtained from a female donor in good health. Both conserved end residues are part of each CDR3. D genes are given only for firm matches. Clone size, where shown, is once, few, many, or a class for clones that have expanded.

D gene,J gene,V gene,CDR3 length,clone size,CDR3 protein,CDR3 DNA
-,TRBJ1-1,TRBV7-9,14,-,CASSLALGNTEAFF,TGTGCCAGCAGCTTAGCCCTCGGGAACACTGAAGCTTTCTTT
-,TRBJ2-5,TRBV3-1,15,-,CASSLPGHGKETQYF,TGTGCCAGCAGCCTTCCAGGACATGGAAAAGAGACCCAGTACTTC
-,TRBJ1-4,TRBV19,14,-,CASSIGGIGEKLFF,TGTGCCAGTAGTATAGGGGGCATCGGTGAAAAACTGTTTTTT
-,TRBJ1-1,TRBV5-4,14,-,CASSLERLNTEAFF,TGTGCCAGCAGCTTGGAAAGGTTGAACACTGAAGCTTTCTTT
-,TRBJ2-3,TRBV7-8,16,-,CASSLVGSGMIDTQYF,TGTGCCAGCAGCTTAGTGGGCAGTGGAATGATAGATACGCAGTATTTT
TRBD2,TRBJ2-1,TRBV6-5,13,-,CASSWGGGHEQFF,TGTGCCAGCAGCTGGGGGGGTGGGCATGAGCAGTTCTTC
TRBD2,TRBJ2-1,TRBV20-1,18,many,CSARGGLAGGGSYNEQFF,TGCAGTGCTAGAGGGGGACTAGCGGGGGGCGGTTCCTACAATGAGCAGTTCTTC
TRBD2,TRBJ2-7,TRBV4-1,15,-,CASSKTGTSRDEQYF,TGCGCCAGCAGCAAAACCGGGACTAGCAGGGACGAGCAGTACTTC
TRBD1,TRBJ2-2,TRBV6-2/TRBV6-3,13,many,CASGTGGTGELFF,TGTGCGTCGGGGACAGGAGGGACCGGGGAGCTGTTTTTT
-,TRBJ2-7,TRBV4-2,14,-,CASSHVGYSYEQYF,TGTGCCAGCAGCCATGTTGGCTACTCCTACGAGCAGTACTTC
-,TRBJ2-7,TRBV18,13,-,CASSRGPTYEQYF,TGTGCCAGCTCACGGGGACCAACCTACGAGCAGTACTTC
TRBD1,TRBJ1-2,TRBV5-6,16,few,CASSLSGQEQLYGDTF,TGTGCCAGCAGCTTGTCGGGACAGGAACAACTCTATGGCGACACCTTC
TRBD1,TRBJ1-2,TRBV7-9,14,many,CASSPGTGTYGYTF,TGTGCCAGCAGCCCAGGGACAGGCACCTATGGCTACACCTTC
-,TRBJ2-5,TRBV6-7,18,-,CASSPEHGTLIRQETQYF,TGTGCCAGCAGTCCCGAACACGGGACACTTATAAGACAAGAGACCCAGTACTTC
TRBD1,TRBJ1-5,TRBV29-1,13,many,CSVEGAGGQPQHF,TGCAGCGTTGAGGGGGCAGGGGGGCAGCCCCAGCATTTT
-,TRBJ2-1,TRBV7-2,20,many,CASSPRGSRGSPSSYNEQFF,TGTGCCAGCAGCCCCAGGGGTTCAAGGGGCTCTCCGAGCTCCTACAATGAGCAGTTCTTC
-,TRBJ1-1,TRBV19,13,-,CASSMTENTEAFF,TGTGCCAGTAGTATGACCGAGAACACTGAAGCTTTCTTT
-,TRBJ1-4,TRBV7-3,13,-,CASSSRRGEKLFF,TGTGCCAGCAGCTCGAGGCGGGGGGAAAAACTGTTTTTT
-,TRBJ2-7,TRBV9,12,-,CASSVALGEQYF,TGTGCCAGCAGCGTAGCTCTCGGAGAGCAGTACTTC
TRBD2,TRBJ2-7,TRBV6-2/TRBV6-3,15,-,CASSYSASGGYEQYF,TGTGCCAGCAGTTACTCGGCTAGCGGGGGATACGAGCAGTACTTC
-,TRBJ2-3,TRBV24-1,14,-,CATSARVFTDTQYF,TGTGCCACCAGTGCCCGGGTCTTCACAGATACGCAGTATTTT
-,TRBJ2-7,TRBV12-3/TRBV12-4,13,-,CASSSDITYEQYF,TGTGCCAGCAGTTCGGACATAACCTACGAGCAGTACTTC
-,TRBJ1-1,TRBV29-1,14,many,CSVVRMLTETEAFF,TGCAGCGTTGTCAGGATGCTTACAGAGACTGAAGCTTTCTTT
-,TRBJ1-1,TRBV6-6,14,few,CASILIRGSTEAFF,TGTGCCAGCATCCTGATCAGGGGAAGCACTGAAGCTTTCTTT
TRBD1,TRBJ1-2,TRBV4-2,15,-,CASSQTGQGAVGYTF,TGTGCCAGCAGCCAAACGGGACAGGGGGCGGTCGGCTACACCTTC
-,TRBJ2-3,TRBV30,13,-,CAWSVQDTDTQYF,TGTGCCTGGAGTGTACAGGACACAGATACGCAGTATTTT
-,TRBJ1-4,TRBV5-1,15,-,CASSLAGTRGEKLFF,TGCGCCAGCAGCTTGGCGGGGACGCGTGGTGAAAAACTGTTTTTT
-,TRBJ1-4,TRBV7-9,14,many,CASSVQGEGEKLFF,TGTGCCAGCAGCGTACAGGGTGAGGGGGAAAAACTGTTTTTT
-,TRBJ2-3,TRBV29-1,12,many,CSTGTPQDTQYF,TGCAGCACTGGGACTCCTCAGGATACGCAGTATTTT
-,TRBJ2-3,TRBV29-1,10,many,CSVQDYTQYF,TGCAGCGTTCAGGATTATACGCAGTATTTT
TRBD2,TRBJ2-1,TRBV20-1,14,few,CSARAAGGQDEQFF,TGCAGTGCTAGAGCGGCGGGGGGGCAGGATGAGCAGTTCTTC
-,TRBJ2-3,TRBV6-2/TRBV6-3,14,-,CASSYGTPTDTQYF,TGTGCCAGCAGTTACGGGACGCCCACAGATACGCAGTATTTT
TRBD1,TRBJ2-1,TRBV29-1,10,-,CSVSDRAAFF,TGCAGCGTTTCAGACAGGGCGGCGTTCTTC
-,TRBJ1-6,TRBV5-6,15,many,CASSLWSGAHSPLHF,TGTGCCAGCAGCTTGTGGTCAGGGGCCCATTCACCCCTCCACTTT
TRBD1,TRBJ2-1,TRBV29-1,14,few,CSVAATGVKNEQFF,TGCAGCGTTGCGGCGACAGGGGTGAAGAATGAGCAGTTCTTC
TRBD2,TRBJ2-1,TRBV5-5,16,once,CASRSGLAGSTDEQFF,TGTGCCAGCAGATCGGGACTAGCGGGGAGTACAGATGAGCAGTTCTTC
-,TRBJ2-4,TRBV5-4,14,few,CASSPRTEPNIQYF,TGTGCCAGCAGCCCTCGGACAGAACCAAACATTCAGTACTTC
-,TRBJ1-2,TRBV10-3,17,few,CAIRGRYNREGDYGYTF,TGTGCCATCAGGGGACGATATAACAGGGAAGGGGACTATGGCTACACCTTC
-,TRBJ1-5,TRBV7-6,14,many,CASSLGGANQPQHF,TGTGCCAGCAGCTTAGGGGGGGCGAATCAGCCCCAGCATTTT
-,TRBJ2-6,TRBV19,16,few,CASSMASFSGANVLTF,TGTGCCAGTAGTATGGCTAGCTTCTCAGGGGCCAACGTCCTGACTTTC
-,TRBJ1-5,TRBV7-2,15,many,CASSLAYGGYQPQHF,TGTGCCAGCAGCTTAGCGTACGGGGGCTATCAGCCCCAGCATTTT
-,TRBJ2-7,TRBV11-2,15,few,CASSLDASATYEQYF,TGTGCCAGCAGCTTAGATGCTAGCGCAACTTACGAGCAGTACTTC
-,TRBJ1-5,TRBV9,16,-,CASSGGTDRNNQPQHF,TGTGCCAGCAGCGGGGGAACAGACAGGAACAATCAGCCCCAGCATTTT
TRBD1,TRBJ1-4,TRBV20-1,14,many,CSARRGQASNKLFF,TGCAGTGCTAGGAGGGGACAGGCCTCAAATAAACTGTTTTTT
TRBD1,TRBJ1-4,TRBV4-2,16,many,CASSQGTGMPNEKLFF,TGTGCCAGCAGCCAGGGGACAGGCATGCCTAATGAAAAACTGTTTTTT
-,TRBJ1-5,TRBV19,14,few,CASSMGFGGQPQHF,TGTGCCAGTAGTATGGGATTCGGGGGACAGCCCCAGCATTTT
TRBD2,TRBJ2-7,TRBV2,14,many,CASHSGGPSYEQYF,TGTGCCTCCCATAGCGGGGGCCCTTCCTACGAGCAGTACTTC
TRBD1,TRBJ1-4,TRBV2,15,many,CATRGQGSANEKLFF,TGTGCCACTAGAGGACAGGGCTCGGCTAATGAAAAACTGTTTTTT
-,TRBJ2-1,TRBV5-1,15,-,CASSLTDSSYNEQFF,TGCGCCAGCAGCTTGACAGACAGCTCCTACAATGAGCAGTTCTTC